These 17 T cell receptor beta chains came from one sample sequenced in a study of long-term antiretroviral therapy in people with HIV. Sequencing used immunoSEQ v3.0 at survey level. Measured with immunoSEQ multiplex PCR; TCRdb has only the in-frame clones, and not every one. The data show about 29,000 clones, with over 90% seen just once and 10% held by the top ten. The sample was unsorted PBMCs, taken 6.2 years after starting antiretroviral therapy. The source is a man aged 35-49 years with HIV.

This clone has just one count. This chain uses TRBV29-1 with TRBJ2-3; D possibly corresponds to TRBD2 (6 bases). CDR3 length equals 14 residues. V gave up 7 bases and J gave up 2 bases, with 16 bases separating them. The V gene's germline CDR1 is SQVTM and CDR2 ANQGSEA. The CDR3 DNA reads TGCAGCGCTAAGAAGCCGGGAGCCACAGATACGCAGTATTTT. Protein: CSAKKPGATDTQYF.

V gene TRBV27 combines with J gene TRBJ2-2, with TRBD2 matching over 7 bases. The germline V gene has CDR1 MNHEY and CDR2 SMNVEV (reference sequence). The CDR3 loop spans 15 amino acids. Trimming removed 6 bases from V and 4 bases from J; junction bases left unmatched: 8. CDR3 loop: CASSPSGGGTGELFF. CDR3 DNA: TGTGCCAGCAGCCCCTCAGGCGGGGGCACCGGGGAGCTGTTTTTT.

The chain employs TRBV7-2 and TRBJ2-1; D may be TRBD1 or TRBD2 (5 bases each). The CDR3 is 13 amino acids. Trimming left V 6 bases short and J 8 bases short, with 14 bases between. The germline V gene has CDR1 SGHTA and CDR2 FQGNSA. CDR3 protein: CASRRDPQDEQFF. CDR3 DNA: TGTGCCAGCAGACGGGACCCCCAGGATGAGCAGTTCTTC.

CDR3 in amino acids: CASSLGGARFNLDGYTF. The CDR3 DNA reads as TGCGCCAGCAGCTTGGGGGGCGCCCGGTTCAACCTCGACGGCTACACCTTC. V gene TRBV5-1 combines with J gene TRBJ1-2; a possible D gene is TRBD1 (5 bases). CDR3 size: 17 residues. Deletions cut 0 bases from V and 8 bases from J, with 23 bases between. CDR1 SGHRS and CDR2 YFSETQ come from the germline V gene.

The chain is built from TRBV6-1 and TRBJ2-3; TRBD2 is a possible D gene (6 bases). V lost 6 bases to trimming and J lost 3 bases, with 10 bases between them. The germline CDR1 and CDR2 sequences are MNHNS and SASEGT. This CDR3 has 13 residues. The CDR3 bases are TGTGCCAGCAGGCCCCGGGGGACAGATACGCAGTATTTT. It specifies CASRPRGTDTQYF.

The rearrangement joins TRBV9 to TRBJ2-7, with D perhaps being TRBD1 or TRBD2 (5 bases each). Germline CDR1 and CDR2: SGDLS and YYNGEE. This CDR3 comprises 15 residues. V dropped 4 bases and J dropped 7 bases, with 21 bases sitting between them. The CDR3: CASSPPGGSYLEQYF. CDR3 DNA: TGTGCCAGCAGCCCGCCTGGGGGTTCATATTTAGAGCAGTACTTC.

The chain combines TRBV4-2 with TRBJ2-1; D uncertain. This CDR3 is 13 amino acids long. Germline V CDR1 and CDR2: LGHNA, YNFKEQ. Deletions cut 0 bases from V and 8 bases from J, with 8 bases between. The CDR3 reads CASSQEYDHEQFF. CDR3 DNA sequence: TGTGCCAGCAGCCAAGAATATGATCATGAGCAGTTCTTC.

The rearrangement uses TRBV7-2 and TRBJ1-1; D gene uncertain. CDR1 and CDR2 (germline): SGHTA, FQGNSA. The V and J ends lost 5 bases and 1 base respectively, with 8 bases between them. The CDR3 length is 13 residues. CDR3 DNA: TGTGCCAGCAGCCTTTGGTCGAACACTGAAGCTTTCTTT. This sequence encodes CASSLWSNTEAFF.

This rearrangement joins TRBV5-1 to TRBJ2-7; 14 bases line up with TRBD2. V lost 4 bases to trimming and J lost 6 bases; unmatched junction nucleotides: 15. The germline V gene has CDR1 SGHRS and CDR2 YFSETQ. CDR3 size: 18 residues. CDR3 in DNA: TGCGCCAGCAGCAAAGACCCCGGGACTAGCGGGAGTAACCTCGAGCAGTACTTC. Encoded protein: CASSKDPGTSGSNLEQYF.

The CDR3: CASSGATHNTGELFF. The CDR3 coding sequence is TGTGCCAGCAGTGGGGCGACACATAACACCGGGGAGCTGTTTTTT. The chain is built from TRBV6-1 and TRBJ2-2; no clear D. The CDR3 length is 15 residues. Germline CDR1 MNHNS, CDR2 SASEGT. V was shortened by 4 bases and J by 2 bases, with 11 bases between the two germline ends.

This clone was seen once. The chain recombines TRBV5-1 with TRBJ2-3, with D perhaps matching TRBD2 (9 bases). V lost 6 bases and J 6 bases, leaving 20 bases between the germline ends. Looked up from germline, CDR1 is SGHRS and CDR2 is YFSETQ. The CDR3 covers 15 residues. The CDR3, as DNA: TGCGCCAGCACAGGGGGCGGGAGGGCCGTGGATACGCAGTATTTT. It is translated as CASTGGGRAVDTQYF. Full variable domain (missing parts from reference TRBV5-1 and TRBJ2-3): KAGVTQTPRYLIKTRGQQVTLSCSPISGHRSVSWYQQTPGQGLQFLFEYFSETQRNKGNFPGRFSGRQFSNSRSEMNVSTLELGDSALYLCASTGGGRAVDTQYFGPGTRLTVL.

The chain has TRBV5-1 and TRBJ2-3, with 8 bases that match TRBD2. J lost 1 base, V lost 4 bases, and 5 bases had no gene match. Per germline, CDR1 SGHRS and CDR2 YFSETQ. This CDR3 spans 15 amino acids. In nucleotides, the CDR3 is TGCGCCAGCAGCACCAGCGGGGGCCGCACAGATACGCAGTATTTT. This translates into CASSTSGGRTDTQYF.

This clone was observed a few times. The chain recombines TRBV4-1 with TRBJ1-2; 12 bases agree with TRBD1. The germline V gene encodes CDR1 MGHRA and CDR2 YSYEKL. This CDR3 region has 18 residues. Trimming took 0 bases from V and 6 from J; bases not matched to a gene: 11. The CDR3 spells CASSQDSILGTGGDGYTF. CDR3 DNA: TGCGCCAGCAGCCAAGATTCTATCTTGGGGACAGGGGGCGATGGCTACACCTTC.

The chain recombines TRBV7-2 with TRBJ1-2; TRBD1 is a possible D gene (5 bases). CDR3 size: 13 residues. Trimming removed 1 base at V and 4 bases at J, with 7 bases between. Germline V gene data show CDR1 as SGHTA and CDR2 as FQGNSA. The CDR3 region has the DNA TGTGCCAGCAGCTTAGGGACACTCTATGGCTACACCTTC. As protein: CASSLGTLYGYTF.

The chain uses TRBV11-3 and TRBJ2-7; D ambiguous. Trimming shortened V by 5 bases and J by 7 bases, and 18 bases separated the two germline ends. The CDR3 totals 14 residues. The germline gives CDR1 SGHNT, CDR2 YENEEA. In DNA form, the CDR3 reads TGTGCCAGCAGCCCCCCTGTTCGATTGGAGGAGCAGTACTTC. Its protein product is CASSPPVRLEEQYF.

The rearrangement uses TRBV30 and TRBJ2-3, with D perhaps TRBD1 or TRBD2 (6 bases each). Trimming took off 7 bases at V and 4 bases at J, with 21 bases between the two ends. The CDR3 spans 15 residues. CDR1 is GTSNPN and CDR2 is SVGIG in the germline V gene (reference sequence). The CDR3 reads CASERKGGKSDTQYF. As DNA, the CDR3 is TGTGCCTCTGAAAGGAAGGGGGGCAAGTCAGATACGCAGTATTTT.

The J gene is TRBJ2-6, the V gene TRBV9; D is unclear. The CDR3 sequence is 15 residues long. V lost 2 bases and J 1 base, leaving 7 bases between the germline ends. CDR1 and CDR2 (germline): SGDLS, YYNGEE. CDR3 region: CASSVWGSGANVLTF. Here the CDR3 DNA reads TGTGCCAGCAGCGTTTGGGGTTCTGGGGCCAACGTCCTGACTTTC.